The entry that follows covers one T cell receptor beta chain sequence. This CDR3 has 14 amino acids. Germline-derived CDR1 and CDR2 are DFQATT and SNEGSKA (reference sequence). With 6 bases removed from V and 7 bases from J, the gap between germline ends came to 19 bases. This record belongs to a study of T cell repertoires in cytomegalovirus infection. In the study overall: From public TCR beta signatures came an indication of both CMV infection and matching HLA type.

From the reads, TCRdb called clonotypes with MiXCR, one entry per CDR3 protein. The data contain 250,000 or so distinct CDR3 sequences, approximately 13% of them singletons. The chain couples TRBV20-1 to TRBJ1-5; D remains unclear. Sequenced input: PBMCs. This clonotype was sampled from a human donor in good health (CMV status not recorded). Some clones in this sample may be carry-over from other donors' samples. The CDR3 DNA reads TGCAGTGCGCCGGGCGGGGTCCCGGGACAGCCCCAGCATTTT. Protein: CSAPGGVPGQPQHF.